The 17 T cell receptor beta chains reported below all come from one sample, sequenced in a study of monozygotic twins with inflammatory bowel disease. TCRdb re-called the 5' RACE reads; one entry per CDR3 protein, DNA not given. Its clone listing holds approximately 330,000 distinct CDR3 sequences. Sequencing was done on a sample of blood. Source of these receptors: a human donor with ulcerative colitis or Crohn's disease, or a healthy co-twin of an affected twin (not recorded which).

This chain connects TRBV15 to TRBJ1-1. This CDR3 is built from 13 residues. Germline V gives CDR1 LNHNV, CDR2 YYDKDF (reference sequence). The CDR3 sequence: CATSRVSSPEAFF.

The CDR3 loop reads CASSLDARRTQYF. The V call is TRBV7-8, the J call TRBJ2-5. The germline V gene encodes CDR1 SGHVS and CDR2 FQNEAQ. The CDR3 length is 13 residues.

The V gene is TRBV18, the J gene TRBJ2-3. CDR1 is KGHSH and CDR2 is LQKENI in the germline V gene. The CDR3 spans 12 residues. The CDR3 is CASSFSLDTQYF.

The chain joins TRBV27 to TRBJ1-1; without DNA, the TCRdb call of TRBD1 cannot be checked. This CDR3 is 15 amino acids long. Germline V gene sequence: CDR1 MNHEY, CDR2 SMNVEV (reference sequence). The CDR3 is CASSARGTGGIEAFF.

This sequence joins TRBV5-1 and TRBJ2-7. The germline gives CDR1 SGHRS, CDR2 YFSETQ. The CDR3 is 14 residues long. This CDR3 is CASSLGVQAYEQYF. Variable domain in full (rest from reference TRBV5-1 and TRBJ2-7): KAGVTQTPRYLIKTRGQQVTLSCSPISGHRSVSWYQQTPGQGLQFLFEYFSETQRNKGNFPGRFSGRQFSNSRSEMNVSTLELGDSALYLCASSLGVQAYEQYFGPGTRLTVT.

CDR3 sequence reads: CASSLGRLARYQETQYF. The V call is TRBV7-8, the J call TRBJ2-5; TCRdb proposes TRBD2, but this gene call is untestable without DNA. This CDR3 spans 17 amino acids. Germline V CDR1 and CDR2: SGHVS, FQNEAQ.

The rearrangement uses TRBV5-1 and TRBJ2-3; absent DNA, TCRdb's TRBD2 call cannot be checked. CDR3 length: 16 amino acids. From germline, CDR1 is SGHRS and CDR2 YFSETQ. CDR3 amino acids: CASSHVGSGGAYTQYF.

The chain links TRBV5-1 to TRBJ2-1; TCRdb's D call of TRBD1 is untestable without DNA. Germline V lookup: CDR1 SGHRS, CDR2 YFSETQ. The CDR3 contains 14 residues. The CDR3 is CASSFTSTGGEQFF.

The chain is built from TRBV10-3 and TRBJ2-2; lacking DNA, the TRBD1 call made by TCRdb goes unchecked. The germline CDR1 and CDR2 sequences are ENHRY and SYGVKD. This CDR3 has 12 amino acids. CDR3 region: CAIGTGSGELFF.

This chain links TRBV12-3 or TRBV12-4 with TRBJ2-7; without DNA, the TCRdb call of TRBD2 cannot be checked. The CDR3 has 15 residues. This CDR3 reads CASSKPGGVSYEQYF.

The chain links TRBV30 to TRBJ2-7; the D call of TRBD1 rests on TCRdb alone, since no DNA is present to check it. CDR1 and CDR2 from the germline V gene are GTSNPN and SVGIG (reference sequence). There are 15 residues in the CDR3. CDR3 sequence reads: CAWSGSGARLGEQYF.

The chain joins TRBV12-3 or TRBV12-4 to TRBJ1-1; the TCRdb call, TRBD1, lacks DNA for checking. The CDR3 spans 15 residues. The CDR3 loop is CASSPRQGGNTEAFF.

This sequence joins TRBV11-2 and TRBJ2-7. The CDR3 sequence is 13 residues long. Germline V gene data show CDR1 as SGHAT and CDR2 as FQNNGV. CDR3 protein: CASSFTYLSEQYF.

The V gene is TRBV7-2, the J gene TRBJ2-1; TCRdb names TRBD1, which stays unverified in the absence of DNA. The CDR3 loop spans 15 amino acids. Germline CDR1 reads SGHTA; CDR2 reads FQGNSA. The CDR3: CASSLNPLSYNEQFF. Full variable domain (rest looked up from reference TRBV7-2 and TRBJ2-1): GAGVSQSPSNKVTEKGKDVELRCDPISGHTALYWYRQSLGQGLEFLIYFQGNSAPDKSGLPSDRFSAERTGGSVSTLTIQRTQQEDSAVYLCASSLNPLSYNEQFFGPGTRLTVL.

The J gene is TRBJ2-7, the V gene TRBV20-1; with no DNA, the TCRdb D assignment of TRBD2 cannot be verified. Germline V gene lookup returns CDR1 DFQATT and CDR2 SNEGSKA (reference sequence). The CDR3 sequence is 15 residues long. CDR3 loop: CSARPGLAVSYEQYF.

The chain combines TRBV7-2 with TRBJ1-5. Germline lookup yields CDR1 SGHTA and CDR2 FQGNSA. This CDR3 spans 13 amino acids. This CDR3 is CASSSDFNQPQHF.

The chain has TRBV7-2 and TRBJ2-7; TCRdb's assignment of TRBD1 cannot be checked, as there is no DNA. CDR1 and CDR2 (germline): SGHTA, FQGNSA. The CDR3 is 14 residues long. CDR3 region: CASSTDSGSLEQYF.